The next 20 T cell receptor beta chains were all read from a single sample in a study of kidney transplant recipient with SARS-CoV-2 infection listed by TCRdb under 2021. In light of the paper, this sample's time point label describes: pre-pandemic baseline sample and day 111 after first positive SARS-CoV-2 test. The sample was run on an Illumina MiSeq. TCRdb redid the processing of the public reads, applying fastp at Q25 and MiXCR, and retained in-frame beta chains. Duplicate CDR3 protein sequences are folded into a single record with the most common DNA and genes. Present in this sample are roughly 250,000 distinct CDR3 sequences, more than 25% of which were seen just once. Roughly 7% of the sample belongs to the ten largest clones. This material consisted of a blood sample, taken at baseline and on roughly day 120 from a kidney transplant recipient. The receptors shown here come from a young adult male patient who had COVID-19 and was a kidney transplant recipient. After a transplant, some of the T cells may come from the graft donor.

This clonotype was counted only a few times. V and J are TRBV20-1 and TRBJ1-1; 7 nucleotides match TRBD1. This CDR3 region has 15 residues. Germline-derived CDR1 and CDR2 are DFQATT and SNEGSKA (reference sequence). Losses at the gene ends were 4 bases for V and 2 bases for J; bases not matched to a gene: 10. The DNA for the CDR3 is TGCAGTGCTAAAAAACCCGGGACAGATAACACTGAAGCTTTCTTT. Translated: CSAKKPGTDNTEAFF.

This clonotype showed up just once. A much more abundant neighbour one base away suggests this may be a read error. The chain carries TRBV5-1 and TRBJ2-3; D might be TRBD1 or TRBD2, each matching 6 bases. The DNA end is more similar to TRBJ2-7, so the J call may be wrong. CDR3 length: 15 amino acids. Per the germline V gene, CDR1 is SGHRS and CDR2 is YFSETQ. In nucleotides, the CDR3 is TGCGCCTGCAGCTTGGGGGGCACGGGCTTCAACGAGCAGTACTTC. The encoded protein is CACSLGGTGFNEQYF.

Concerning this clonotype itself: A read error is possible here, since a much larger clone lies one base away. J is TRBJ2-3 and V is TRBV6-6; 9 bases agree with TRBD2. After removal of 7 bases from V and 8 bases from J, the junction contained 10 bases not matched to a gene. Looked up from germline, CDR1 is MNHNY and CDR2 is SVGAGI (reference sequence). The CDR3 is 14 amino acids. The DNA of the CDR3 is TGTGCCAGCACCGTAGCGGGAGTGGGTGGTACGCAGTATTTT. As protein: CASTVAGVGGTQYF.

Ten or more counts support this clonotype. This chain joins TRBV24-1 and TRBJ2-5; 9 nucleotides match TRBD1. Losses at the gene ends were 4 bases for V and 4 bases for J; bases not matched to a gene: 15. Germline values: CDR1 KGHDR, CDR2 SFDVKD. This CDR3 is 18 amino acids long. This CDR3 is CATSDSGQGWLGGETQYF. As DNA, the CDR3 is TGTGCCACCAGTGACTCGGGACAGGGATGGTTGGGGGGAGAGACCCAGTACTTC.

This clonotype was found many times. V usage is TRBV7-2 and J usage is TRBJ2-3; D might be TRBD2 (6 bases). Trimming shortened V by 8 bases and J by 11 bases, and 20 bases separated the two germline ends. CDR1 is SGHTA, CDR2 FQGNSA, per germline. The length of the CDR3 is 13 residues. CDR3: CASSNQWGVKQYF. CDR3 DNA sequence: TGTGCCAGCTCCAATCAGTGGGGGGTTAAGCAGTATTTT.

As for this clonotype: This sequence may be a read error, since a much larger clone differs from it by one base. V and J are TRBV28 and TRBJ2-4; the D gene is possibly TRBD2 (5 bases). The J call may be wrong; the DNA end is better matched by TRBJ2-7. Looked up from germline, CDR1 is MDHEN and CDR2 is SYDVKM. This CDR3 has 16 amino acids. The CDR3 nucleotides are TGTACCAGCAGTTTACTGTCAGCGGCAAGAACCTACGAGCAGTACTTC. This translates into CTSSLLSAARTYEQYF.

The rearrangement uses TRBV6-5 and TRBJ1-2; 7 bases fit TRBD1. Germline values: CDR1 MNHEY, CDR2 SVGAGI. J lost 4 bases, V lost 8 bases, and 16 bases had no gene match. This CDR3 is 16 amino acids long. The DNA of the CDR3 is TGTGCCAGCGGTCACCGACAGGGCGCGGCGGGCTATGGCTACACCTTC. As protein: CASGHRQGAAGYGYTF.

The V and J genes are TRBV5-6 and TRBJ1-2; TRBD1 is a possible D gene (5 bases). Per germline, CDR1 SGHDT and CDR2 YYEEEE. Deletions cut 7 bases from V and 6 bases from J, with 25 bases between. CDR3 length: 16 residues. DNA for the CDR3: TGTGCCAGCTGGGGGACCAATAGTCGAAAGACCCATGGCTACACCTTC. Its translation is CASWGTNSRKTHGYTF.

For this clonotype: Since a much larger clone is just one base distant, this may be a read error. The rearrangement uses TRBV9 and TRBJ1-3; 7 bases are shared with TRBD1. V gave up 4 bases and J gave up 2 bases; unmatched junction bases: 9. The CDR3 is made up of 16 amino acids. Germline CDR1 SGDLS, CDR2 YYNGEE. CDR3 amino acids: CASSPHSDRAGNTIYF. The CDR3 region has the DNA TGTGCCAGCAGCCCACACTCCGACAGGGCTGGAAACACCATATATTTT.

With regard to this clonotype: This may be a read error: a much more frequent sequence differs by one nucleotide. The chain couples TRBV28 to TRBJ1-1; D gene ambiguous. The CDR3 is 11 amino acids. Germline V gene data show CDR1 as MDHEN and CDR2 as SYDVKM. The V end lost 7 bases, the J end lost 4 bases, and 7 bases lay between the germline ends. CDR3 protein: CASKVSTEAFF. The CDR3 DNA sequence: TGTGCCAGCAAAGTGAGCACTGAAGCTTTCTTT. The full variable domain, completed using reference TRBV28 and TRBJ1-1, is DVKVTQSSRYLVKRTGEKVFLECVQDMDHENMFWYRQDPGLGLRLIYFSYDVKMKEKGDIPEGYSVSREKKERFSLILESASTNQTSMYLCASKVSTEAFFGQGTRLTVV.

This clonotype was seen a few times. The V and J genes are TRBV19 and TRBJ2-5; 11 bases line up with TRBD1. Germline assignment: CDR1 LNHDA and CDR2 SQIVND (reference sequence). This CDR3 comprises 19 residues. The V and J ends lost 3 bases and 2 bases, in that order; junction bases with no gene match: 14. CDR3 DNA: TGTGCCAGTAGTATGAGGACAGGGGGCTTGGGGTCGGAACAAGAGACCCAGTACTTC. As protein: CASSMRTGGLGSEQETQYF.

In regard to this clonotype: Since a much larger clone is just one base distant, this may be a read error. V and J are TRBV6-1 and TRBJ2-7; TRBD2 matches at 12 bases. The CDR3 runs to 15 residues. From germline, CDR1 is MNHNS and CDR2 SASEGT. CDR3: CASSERLAGAYERYV. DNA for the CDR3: TGTGCCAGCAGTGAAAGACTAGCGGGAGCCTACGAGCGGTACGTC.

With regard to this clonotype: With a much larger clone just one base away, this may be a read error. CDR3 sequence reads: CASSFFVGTSGASSYEQHF. The CDR3 DNA follows: TGTGCCAGCAGTTTTTTTGTGGGAACTAGCGGGGCTAGCTCCTACGAGCAGCACTTC. The rearrangement joins TRBV27 to TRBJ2-4; 10 nucleotides agree with TRBD2. The CDR3 consists of 19 residues. CDR1 is MNHEY, CDR2 SMNVEV, per germline (reference sequence).

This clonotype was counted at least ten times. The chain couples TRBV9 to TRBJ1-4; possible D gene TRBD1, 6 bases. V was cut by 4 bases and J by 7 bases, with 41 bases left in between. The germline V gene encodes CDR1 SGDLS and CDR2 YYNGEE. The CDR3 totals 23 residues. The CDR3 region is CASSTPQKGGNRDGAFLGEKLFF. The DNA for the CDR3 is TGTGCCAGCAGCACCCCCCAGAAGGGGGGAAACAGGGATGGAGCATTTCTAGGTGAAAAACTGTTTTTT.

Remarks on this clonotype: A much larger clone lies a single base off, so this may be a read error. In nucleotides, the CDR3 is TGTGCCATCAGTGGGTCTACAGGGTTAGAGCAGTACTTC. Protein sequence: CAISGSTGLEQYF. The chain links TRBV10-3 to TRBJ2-5; D is perhaps TRBD1 (6 bases). CDR3 length equals 13 residues. The V gene's germline CDR1 is ENHRY and CDR2 SYGVKD. V was trimmed by 4 bases and J by 11 bases, leaving 17 bases between them.

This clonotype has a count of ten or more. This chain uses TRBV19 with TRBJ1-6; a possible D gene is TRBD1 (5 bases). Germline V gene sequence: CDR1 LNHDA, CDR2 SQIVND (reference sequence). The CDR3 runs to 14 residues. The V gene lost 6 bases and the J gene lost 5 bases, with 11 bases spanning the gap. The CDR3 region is CASRIRDHNSPLHF. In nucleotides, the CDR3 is TGTGCCAGTAGGATCAGGGACCATAATTCACCCCTCCACTTT.

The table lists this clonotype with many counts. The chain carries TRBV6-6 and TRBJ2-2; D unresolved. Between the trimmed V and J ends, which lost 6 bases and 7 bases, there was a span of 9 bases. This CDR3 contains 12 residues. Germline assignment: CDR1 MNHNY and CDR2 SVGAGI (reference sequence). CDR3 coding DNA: TGTGCCAGCAGCGGAGTTGACGGGGAGCTGTTTTTT. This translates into CASSGVDGELFF.

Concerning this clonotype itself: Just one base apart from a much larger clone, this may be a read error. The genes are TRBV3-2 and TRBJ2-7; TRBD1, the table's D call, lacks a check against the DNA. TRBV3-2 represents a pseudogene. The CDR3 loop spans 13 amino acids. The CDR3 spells CASSQETGGVQYF. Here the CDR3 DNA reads TGTGCCAGCAGCCAAGAGACAGGGGGCGTGCAGTACTTC.

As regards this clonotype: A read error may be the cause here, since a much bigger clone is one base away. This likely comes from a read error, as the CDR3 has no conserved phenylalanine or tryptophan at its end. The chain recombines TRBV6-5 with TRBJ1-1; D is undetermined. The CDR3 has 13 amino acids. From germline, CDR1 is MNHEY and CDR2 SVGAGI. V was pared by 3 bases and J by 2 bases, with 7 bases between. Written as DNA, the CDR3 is TGTGCCAGCAGTTATAGGGTTAACACTGAAGCTTTCTCT. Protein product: CASSYRVNTEAFS.

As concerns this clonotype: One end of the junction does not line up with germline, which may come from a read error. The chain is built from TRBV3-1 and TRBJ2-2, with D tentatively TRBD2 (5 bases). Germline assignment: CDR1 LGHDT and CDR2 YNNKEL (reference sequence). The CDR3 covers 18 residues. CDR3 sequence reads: CASSWPNPISGLTGELVF. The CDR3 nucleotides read TGTGCCAGCAGCTGGCCGAATCCCATTTCAGGCTTGACCGGGGAGCTGGTTTTT.